Listed below are T cell receptor beta chains from one sample, sequenced in a study of cytomegalovirus exposure and HLA in healthy donors. This table comes from immunoSEQ multiplex PCR, and its TCRdb copy is limited to in-frame clones, with some not included. The repertoire has some 120,000 clones, roughly 68% of them found once; the top ten carry roughly 8.7%. Sample: PBMCs. The receptors were sampled from a man under 40 in good health and CMV-seropositive. Each CDR3 is given with its conserved first and last residue. Each record gives: J gene, D gene, V gene, clone size, CDR3 DNA, CDR3 protein. D genes are given only for firm matches. The size field is filled for only some rows; it gives once, few, many or a size class.

TRBJ1-1 | TRBD1 | TRBV23-1 | . | TGCGCCAGCAGTCCCCAGACAGGGAGAGGCACTGAAGCTTTCTTT | CASSPQTGRGTEAFF
TRBJ2-2 | TRBD1 | TRBV11-2 | . | TGTGCCAGCAGCTTAGGGGACAGGGTCCGAACCGGGGAGCTGTTTTTT | CASSLGDRVRTGELFF
TRBJ1-3 | TRBD1 | TRBV6-1 | . | TGTGCCAGCAGTGAAGTGGGGACAGGGGGCGGAAACACCATATATTTT | CASSEVGTGGGNTIYF
TRBJ1-1 | . | TRBV19 | . | TGTGCCAGTACGGACAAACAGAACACTGAAGCTTTCTTT | CASTDKQNTEAFF
TRBJ1-6 | . | TRBV19 | . | TGTGCCAGTAGAGAAATTGACAGGCAAAATTCACCCCTCCACTTT | CASREIDRQNSPLHF
TRBJ2-3 | TRBD2 | TRBV5-1 | few | TGCGCCAGCGGACTAGCGACTAGCACAGATACGCAGTATTTT | CASGLATSTDTQYF
TRBJ1-6 | . | TRBV30 | . | TGTGCCTGGGGAGAAGTCCGTCCTTGGATCCCCCCACCCCTCCACTTT | CAWGEVRPWIPPPLHF
TRBJ2-1 | . | TRBV7-2 | . | TGTGCCAGCAGCATTAAGATCCTCACTAGCAATGAGCAGTTCTTC | CASSIKILTSNEQFF
TRBJ2-5 | . | TRBV7-3 | . | TGTGCCAGCAGCTTAGGTCAGGTGGGAGAGACCCAGTACTTC | CASSLGQVGETQYF
TRBJ2-2 | . | TRBV6-1 | few | TGTGCCAGCAGTGGATTGGCGGCCGGGGAGCTGTTTTTT | CASSGLAAGELFF
TRBJ1-1 | . | TRBV7-9 | . | TGTGCCAGCAGCCAACAGATGAACACTGAAGCTTTCTTT | CASSQQMNTEAFF
TRBJ1-1 | . | TRBV2 | . | TGTGCCAGCAGGGAAGGGACGGGGGTAGATGGTACTGAAGCTTTCTTT | CASREGTGVDGTEAFF
TRBJ2-7 | TRBD1 | TRBV27 | . | TGTGCCAGCAGTTTTTACAGGGGGTACGAGCAGTACTTC | CASSFYRGYEQYF
TRBJ1-4 | . | TRBV2 | . | TGTGCCAGCAAGACCGGGGAACTAACTGAAAAACTGTTTTTT | CASKTGELTEKLFF
TRBJ2-6 | . | TRBV27 | . | TGTGCCAGCAGTTTAGGGGCTACGGGGGCCAACGTCCTGACTTTC | CASSLGATGANVLTF
TRBJ1-5 | . | TRBV27 | once | TGTGCCAGCAGTTTCGCAGCGGATAATCAGCCCCAGCATTTT | CASSFAADNQPQHF
TRBJ1-5 | . | TRBV21-1 | . | TGTGCCGGGCCAGGGAACAGATCACCCCAGCATTTT | CAGPGNRSPQHF
TRBJ2-5 | . | TRBV5-5 | . | TGTGCCAGCAGCACCCCTAGGAGGGAGACCCAGTACTTC | CASSTPRRETQYF
TRBJ1-6 | TRBD1 | TRBV19 | . | TGTGCCAGTAGTATAGGACAGGGGGCATATTCACCCCTCCACTTT | CASSIGQGAYSPLHF
TRBJ2-1 | TRBD1 | TRBV7-9 | . | TGTGCCAGCAGCCCCGACAGGGTAGAATTAGCGCAGACCTACAATGAGCAGTTCTTC | CASSPDRVELAQTYNEQFF
TRBJ1-1 | TRBD1 | TRBV9 | . | TGTGCCAGCAGCGTAGCTCGGGACAGGGGCCGAGACACTGAAGCTTTCTTT | CASSVARDRGRDTEAFF
TRBJ2-5 | TRBD2 | TRBV7-9 | . | TGTGCCAGCAGCTCATTCGGTCGACTAGCAGGGACCCAAGAGACCCAGTACTTC | CASSSFGRLAGTQETQYF
TRBJ2-1 | TRBD2 | TRBV5-8 | . | TGTGCCAGCAGCTCGGGACTAGCGGACTTATACAATGAGCAGTTCTTC | CASSSGLADLYNEQFF
TRBJ1-2 | TRBD1 | TRBV9 | few | TGTGCCAGCAGCTCGCGGGACAGGGGTTACTATGGCTACACCTTC | CASSSRDRGYYGYTF
TRBJ2-1 | . | TRBV2 | . | TGTGCCATCACAGGTCCCCGGGGGAATGAGCAGTTCTTC | CAITGPRGNEQFF
TRBJ1-5 | . | TRBV27 | . | TGTGCCAGCAGTTTATCCCGGGGCGGGGGAAGGAATCAGCCCCAGCATTTT | CASSLSRGGGRNQPQHF
TRBJ2-1 | TRBD2 | TRBV7-8 | few | TGTGCCAGCAGCTTCCGGCTAGCGGGAGGGGATGAGCAGTTCTTC | CASSFRLAGGDEQFF
TRBJ1-2 | . | TRBV28 | . | TGTGCCAGCAGTTTAAACCACGGAAGAAGGAGAGGAGGGTTCCTGCCTAACTATGGCTACACCTTC | CASSLNHGRRRGGFLPNYGYTF
TRBJ2-7 | . | TRBV27 | . | TGTGCCAGCAGCCTCGATCCCTACTACGAGCAGTACTTC | CASSLDPYYEQYF
TRBJ2-3 | . | TRBV5-1 | . | TGCGCCAGCAGCCCTGGGGCAGTGGGCACAGATACGCAGTATTTT | CASSPGAVGTDTQYF
TRBJ1-5 | TRBD1 | TRBV30 | once | TGTGCCTGGAGTCCAGGGACAGGGAATCAGCCCCAGCATTTT | CAWSPGTGNQPQHF
TRBJ2-5 | TRBD2 | TRBV6-5 | . | TGTGCCAGCAGTTACTCTAGCGGGAGGGCCAGCGAGACCCAGTACTTC | CASSYSSGRASETQYF
TRBJ2-1 | TRBD2 | TRBV7-3 | . | TGTGCCAGCAGCTTAAGTATGCTAGCGGGAGGGAATGAGCAGTTCTTC | CASSLSMLAGGNEQFF
TRBJ2-5 | TRBD2 | TRBV5-1 | . | TGCGCCAGCAGCCCTAGCGGGGGGAATCAAGAGACCCAGTACTTC | CASSPSGGNQETQYF
TRBJ1-1 | . | TRBV12-5 | . | TGTGCTAGTGGTTTGGTACTGGGAAGGGAGGGCACTGAAGCTTTCTTT | CASGLVLGREGTEAFF
TRBJ2-2 | TRBD2 | TRBV5-4 | . | TGTGCCAGCAGCTTCCTCCCGGGACTAGGCACCGGGGAGCTGTTTTTT | CASSFLPGLGTGELFF
TRBJ1-4 | TRBD1 | TRBV29-1 | . | TGCAGCGCCGGACAGGGGAGGATAAGCGCTAATGAAAAACTGTTTTTT | CSAGQGRISANEKLFF
TRBJ1-1 | . | TRBV27 | . | TGTGCCAGCAGTTTTGGTAGTAGCTTCACTGAAGCTTTCTTT | CASSFGSSFTEAFF
TRBJ2-2 | . | TRBV2 | . | TGTGCCAGCAGTGAAGACTTAGTAGACACCGGGGAGCTGTTTTTT | CASSEDLVDTGELFF
TRBJ1-5 | . | TRBV10-3 | . | TGTGCCATCAGTTCAACGACAGGACGAAATCAGCCCCAGCATTTT | CAISSTTGRNQPQHF
TRBJ1-3 | . | TRBV5-8 | . | TGTGCCAGCAGCGTAATATTAGGACATTTGAGCTCTGGAAACACCATATATTTT | CASSVILGHLSSGNTIYF
TRBJ1-6 | . | TRBV15 | . | TGTGCCACCAGCAGAAGTGAGGGATCAGTGGCCTATAATTCACCCCTCCACTTT | CATSRSEGSVAYNSPLHF
TRBJ1-6 | . | TRBV30 | . | TGTGCCTGGAGTCGCCTTGGGGGGGTAGCCTATAATTCACCCCTCCACTTT | CAWSRLGGVAYNSPLHF
TRBJ1-2 | . | TRBV29-1 | . | TGCAGCGTTGAATCGCGTAACTATGGCTACACCTTC | CSVESRNYGYTF
TRBJ2-1 | TRBD1 | TRBV7-6 | . | TGTGCCAGCAGCTTAGTAAGTTTCAGACAGGGGGCGCCATATGAGCAGTTCTTC | CASSLVSFRQGAPYEQFF
TRBJ2-7 | TRBD1 | TRBV6-6 | . | TGTGCCAGCCGGCCCGACAGGGTTCCGGGCGAGCAGTACTTC | CASRPDRVPGEQYF
TRBJ1-2 | . | TRBV2 | . | TGTGCCAGCAGTGAAGATGGGGGGGGATGGAGTCATGGCTACACCTTC | CASSEDGGGWSHGYTF
TRBJ1-1 | TRBD1 | TRBV19 | . | TGTGCCAGTAGCGGGACAGGGGGCGCGGAAGCTTTCTTT | CASSGTGGAEAFF
TRBJ1-2 | . | TRBV30 | . | TGTGCCTGGAGTGTAGGCGGGGACTATGGCTACACCTTC | CAWSVGGDYGYTF
TRBJ1-1 | TRBD1 | TRBV4-3 | . | TGCGCCAGCAGCCACACCGGACAGGGGTTCACTGAAGCTTTCTTT | CASSHTGQGFTEAFF
TRBJ1-2 | . | TRBV7-2 | . | TGTGCCAGCAGCTCCCCCGACATGTACTATGGCTACACCTTC | CASSSPDMYYGYTF
TRBJ1-5 | . | TRBV7-2 | . | TGTGCCAGCAGCGCCCCGGGTATGCCCCAGCATTTT | CASSAPGMPQHF
TRBJ2-5 | . | TRBV7-3 | few | TGTGCCAGCAGGGAGAGGGGGAGAGAGACCCAGTACTTC | CASRERGRETQYF
TRBJ2-2 | TRBD1 | TRBV9 | . | TGTGCCAGCAGCCAGGGCACAGGGGGCGACACCGGGGAGCTGTTTTTT | CASSQGTGGDTGELFF
TRBJ2-7 | . | TRBV25-1 | few | TGTGCCAGCAGTGAATACCTGAGGACAGACCGAACCTACGAGCAGTACTTC | CASSEYLRTDRTYEQYF
TRBJ2-3 | . | TRBV5-1 | . | TGCGCCAGCAGCTGGAGGGGGGGAATTACAGATACGCAGTATTTT | CASSWRGGITDTQYF
TRBJ1-6 | . | TRBV6-6 | . | TGTGCCAGCAGTTACTCGAGCGGGCTGGATAATTCACCCCTCCACTTT | CASSYSSGLDNSPLHF